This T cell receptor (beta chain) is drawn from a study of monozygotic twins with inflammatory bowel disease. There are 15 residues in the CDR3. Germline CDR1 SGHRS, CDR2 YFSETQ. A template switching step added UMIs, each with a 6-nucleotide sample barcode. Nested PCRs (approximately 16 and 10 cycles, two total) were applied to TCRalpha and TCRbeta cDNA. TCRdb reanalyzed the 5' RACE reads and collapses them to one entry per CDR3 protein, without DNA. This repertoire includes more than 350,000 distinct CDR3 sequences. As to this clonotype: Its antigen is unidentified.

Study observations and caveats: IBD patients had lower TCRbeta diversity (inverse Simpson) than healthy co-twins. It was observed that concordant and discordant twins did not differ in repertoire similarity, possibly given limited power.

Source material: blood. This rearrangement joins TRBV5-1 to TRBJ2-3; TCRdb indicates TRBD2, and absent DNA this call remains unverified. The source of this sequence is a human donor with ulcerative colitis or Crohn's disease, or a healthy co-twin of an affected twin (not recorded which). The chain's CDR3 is CASSLRTSGGDTQYF.